This T cell receptor beta chain was profiled in a study of identifying expanded T cells in peripheral blood. Study-wide findings and caveats: About 1.2 clones differed between technical replicates, versus about 15 and 19 over time.

Healthy donors had no documented immune events, such as infections, while sampled. There are 14 residues in the CDR3. The germline CDR1 and CDR2 sequences are MNHNS and SASEGT. J was trimmed by 1 base and V by 11 bases; bases with no gene match: 8. This table comes from immunoSEQ multiplex PCR, and its TCRdb copy is limited to in-frame clones, with some not included. The table lists around 94,000 clones, approximately 88% of them singletons. To note about this clone: What it recognizes is unknown.

The chain joins TRBV6-1 to TRBJ1-1; TRBD1 agrees at 9 bases. Sequencing was carried out using blood. This clonotype was obtained from a person between 18 and 70 years old in good health. CDR3 DNA: TGTGCCTCCGAACCGGGACAGGGGAACACTGAAGCTTTCTTT. It is translated as CASEPGQGNTEAFF.